A selection of T cell receptor beta chains follows, all from one sample in a study of blood T cells in healthy people across ages. TCRdb re-called the 5' RACE reads through MiXCR, storing one row per CDR3 protein. The data show 1.2 million to 1.5 million distinct CDR3 sequences, almost 60% seen once. Sequencing used blood. Receptor source: a man between 18 and 29 years old in good health. Each CDR3 is given with its conserved first and last residue. Each record gives: J gene, D gene, V gene, clone size, CDR3 protein, CDR3 DNA. The D gene is left open where the match is weak. A row's size may be missing; if present it is once, few, many or a size class.

TRBJ2-2 - TRBV4-3 - CASSQERVSGAGELFF TGCGCCAGCAGCCAAGAGAGGGTCTCGGGGGCCGGGGAGCTGTTTTTT
TRBJ1-1 - TRBV7-9 - CASSPLGDLVFF TGTGCCAGCAGTCCCCTGGGCGATTTGGTTTTCTTT
TRBJ1-2 - TRBV6-5 - CASSYSTGTDGGYTF TGTGCCAGCAGTTACTCAACGGGGACTGACGGTGGCTACACCTTC
TRBJ1-1 TRBD1 TRBV20-1 - CSARGQGESIALNTEAFF TGCAGTGCTAGAGGACAGGGGGAAAGTATCGCGTTGAACACTGAAGCTTTCTTT
TRBJ2-6 - TRBV25-1 few CASSDGDSGANVLTF TGTGCCAGCAGTGACGGGGACTCTGGGGCCAACGTCCTGACTTTC
TRBJ2-7 TRBD2 TRBV28 - CASSGTMLRNGSSYEQYF TGTGCCAGCAGTGGGACTATGCTAAGGAATGGATCCTCCTACGAGCAGTACTTC
TRBJ2-3 - TRBV6-5 - CASSYSHRGPDTQYF TGTGCCAGCAGTTACTCCCACCGGGGACCAGATACGCAGTATTTT
TRBJ2-5 - TRBV28 - CASSLPALETQYF TGTGCCAGCAGTTTACCGGCGTTGGAGACCCAGTACTTC
TRBJ2-3 TRBD2 TRBV29-1 - CSVGKRAGPSGSSEDTQYF TGCAGCGTTGGGAAACGGGCTGGACCTAGCGGGAGTTCTGAAGATACGCAGTATTTT
TRBJ2-1 - TRBV7-2 few CASSLERASVNNEQFF TGTGCCAGCAGCTTAGAGAGGGCTAGCGTCAACAATGAGCAGTTCTTC
TRBJ1-2 - TRBV29-1 - CSVEWDDSYGYTF TGCAGCGTTGAATGGGATGACAGCTATGGCTACACCTTC
TRBJ1-2 - TRBV3-1 - CAGSQEGQGRGYTF TGTGCCGGCAGCCAAGAGGGGCAGGGAAGAGGCTACACCTTC
TRBJ2-1 TRBD2 TRBV7-2 - CASSLEDLAVNEQFF TGTGCCAGCAGCTTAGAGGACCTAGCGGTCAATGAGCAGTTCTTC
TRBJ2-5 - TRBV3-1 - CASSPQGYRTQYF TGTGCCAGCAGCCCTCAGGGATATCGGACCCAGTACTTC
TRBJ2-7 - TRBV4-1 - CASGQGPDAADEQYF TGCGCCAGCGGCCAAGGTCCCGATGCGGCGGACGAGCAGTACTTC
TRBJ2-1 - TRBV4-2 - CASSRGEVVDNEQFF TGTGCCAGCAGCCGAGGCGAGGTTGTGGACAATGAGCAGTTCTTC
TRBJ2-2 - TRBV3-1 once CASSQDRGVNTGELFF TGTGCCAGCAGCCAAGATCGGGGAGTTAACACCGGGGAGCTGTTTTTT
TRBJ1-2 - TRBV12-3/TRBV12-4 - CASSLAQSYGYTF TGTGCCAGCAGTTTAGCGCAGTCCTATGGCTACACCTTC
TRBJ1-4 - TRBV20-1 once CSAHLEKLFF TGCAGTGCCCACCTTGAAAAACTGTTTTTT
TRBJ2-5 - TRBV12-3/TRBV12-4 - CASSLTLRETQYF TGTGCCAGCAGTTTGACCCTCCGGGAGACCCAGTACTTC
TRBJ2-2 - TRBV7-6 - CASSPYSSGELFF TGTGCCAGCAGCCCCTATAGTTCCGGGGAGCTGTTTTTT
TRBJ2-7 TRBD2 TRBV4-1 few CASSQVGLAPYEQYF TGCGCCAGCAGCCAAGTGGGACTAGCACCCTACGAGCAGTACTTC
TRBJ1-1 TRBD1 TRBV6-6 - CASSSADREMNTEAFF TGTGCCAGCAGTTCTGCCGACAGGGAAATGAACACTGAAGCTTTCTTT
TRBJ1-2 - TRBV5-1 - CASSLTPLCCGYTF TGCGCCAGCAGCTTGACCCCACTCTGTTGCGGCTACACCTTC
TRBJ2-7 - TRBV4-1 - CASSQERAGSEQYF TGCGCCAGCAGCCAAGAGCGCGCGGGTTCCGAGCAGTACTTC
TRBJ2-5 - TRBV29-1 - CSVEGSLGETQYF TGCAGCGTTGAAGGTTCCCTCGGTGAGACCCAGTACTTC
TRBJ1-2 - TRBV7-9 few CASRLGQDGYTF TGTGCCAGCAGACTGGGGCAGGACGGCTACACCTTC
TRBJ2-5 - TRBV5-1 - CASSLGDLLQETQYF TGCGCCAGCAGCCTGGGGGACTTACTCCAAGAGACCCAGTACTTC
TRBJ2-5 - TRBV15 - CATSRDIASQETQYF TGTGCCACCAGCAGAGATATAGCATCCCAAGAGACCCAGTACTTC
TRBJ2-2 - TRBV24-1 - CATSELRGPNTGELFF TGTGCCACCAGTGAGCTACGGGGGCCAAACACCGGGGAGCTGTTTTTT
TRBJ2-4 - TRBV4-1 - CASSQGGLGNIQYF TGCGCCAGCAGCCAGGGGGGTTTGGGGAACATTCAGTACTTC
TRBJ2-7 TRBD2 TRBV7-2 - CASSFSGRAAYEQYF TGTGCCAGCAGCTTTAGCGGGAGGGCCGCATACGAGCAGTACTTC
TRBJ2-4 - TRBV3-1 - CASSQTDRPLAKNIQYF TGTGCCAGCAGCCAGACCGACCGACCCCTAGCCAAAAACATTCAGTACTTC